This T cell receptor beta chain was retrieved from a study of graft-versus-host responses after intestinal transplantation. Overall study findings and caveats: Investigators detected GvH clones in recipient marrow, with some emerging earlier in ileum or blood.

This CDR3 comprises 17 residues. V dropped 0 bases and J dropped 1 base, with 14 bases sitting between them. Per germline, CDR1 LGHNA and CDR2 YSLEER. Repertoires were generated with immunoSEQ multiplex PCR, while TCRdb's copy carries only in-frame clones and drops some. The top ten hold around a third of the sample, which has over 1,500 clones, 65% to 80% seen once. Remarks on this clone: Its target is unknown.

Intraepithelial and lamina propria lymphocytes were freed from processed graft tissue. This clonotype originated in a human patient who received an intestinal transplant, so some T cells may come from the graft donor. This sample comprised ileum tissue, obtained roughly 500 days after transplant. The chain links TRBV4-3 to TRBJ2-3, with no clear D. The CDR3 is CASSQDSVLSRTDTQYF. The CDR3 nucleotides read TGCGCCAGCAGCCAAGATTCCGTCCTAAGCCGCACAGATACGCAGTATTTT.